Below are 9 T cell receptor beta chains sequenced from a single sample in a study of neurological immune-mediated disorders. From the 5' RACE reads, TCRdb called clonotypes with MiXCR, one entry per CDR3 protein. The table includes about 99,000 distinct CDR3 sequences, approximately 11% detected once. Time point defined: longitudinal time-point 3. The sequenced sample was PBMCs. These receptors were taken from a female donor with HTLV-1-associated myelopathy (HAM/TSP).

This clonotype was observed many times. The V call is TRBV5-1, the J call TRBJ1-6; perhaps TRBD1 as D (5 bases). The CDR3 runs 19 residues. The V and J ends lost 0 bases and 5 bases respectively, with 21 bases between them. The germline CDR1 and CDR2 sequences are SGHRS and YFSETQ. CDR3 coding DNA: TGCGCCAGCAGCTTGGCAGGGAGGGGTTTTCCGCAGGATAATTCACCCCTCCACTTT. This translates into CASSLAGRGFPQDNSPLHF.

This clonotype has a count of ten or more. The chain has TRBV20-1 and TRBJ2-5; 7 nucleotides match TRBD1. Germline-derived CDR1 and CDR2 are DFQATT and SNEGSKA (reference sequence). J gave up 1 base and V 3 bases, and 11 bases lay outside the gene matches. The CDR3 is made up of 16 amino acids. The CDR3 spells CSASNSRDSSQETQYF. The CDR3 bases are TGCAGTGCTAGTAATTCTCGGGACAGTTCCCAAGAGACCCAGTACTTC.

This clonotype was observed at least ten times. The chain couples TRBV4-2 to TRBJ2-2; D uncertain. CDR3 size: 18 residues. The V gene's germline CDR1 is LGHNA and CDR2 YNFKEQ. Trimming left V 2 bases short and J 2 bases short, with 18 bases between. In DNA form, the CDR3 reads TGTGCCAGCAGCCAAACCGTGACGGTCCCACTTAACACCGGGGAGCTGTTTTTT. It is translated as CASSQTVTVPLNTGELFF.

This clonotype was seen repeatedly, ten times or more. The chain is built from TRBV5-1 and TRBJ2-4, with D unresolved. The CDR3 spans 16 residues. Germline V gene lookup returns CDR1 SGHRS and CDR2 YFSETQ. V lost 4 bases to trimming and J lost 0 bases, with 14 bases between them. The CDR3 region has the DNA TGCGCCAGCAGCCAAATCCAATCGGGAGCCAAAAACATTCAGTACTTC. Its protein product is CASSQIQSGAKNIQYF.

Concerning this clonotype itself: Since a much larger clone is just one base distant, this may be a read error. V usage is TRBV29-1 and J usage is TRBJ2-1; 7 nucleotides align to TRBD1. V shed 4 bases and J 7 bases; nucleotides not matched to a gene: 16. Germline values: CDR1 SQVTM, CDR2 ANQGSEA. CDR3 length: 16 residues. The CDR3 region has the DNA TGCAGCGTTGTGCGATTAGGAACAGGGGATGTGAATGAGCAGTTCTTC. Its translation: CSVVRLGTGDVNEQFF.

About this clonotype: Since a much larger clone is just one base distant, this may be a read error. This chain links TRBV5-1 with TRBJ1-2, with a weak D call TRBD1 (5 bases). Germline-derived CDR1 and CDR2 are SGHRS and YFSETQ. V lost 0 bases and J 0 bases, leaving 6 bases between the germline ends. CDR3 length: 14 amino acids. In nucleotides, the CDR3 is TGCGCCAGCAGCTTGGAGACAGCTAACTATGGCTACACCTTC. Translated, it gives CASSLETANYGYTF.

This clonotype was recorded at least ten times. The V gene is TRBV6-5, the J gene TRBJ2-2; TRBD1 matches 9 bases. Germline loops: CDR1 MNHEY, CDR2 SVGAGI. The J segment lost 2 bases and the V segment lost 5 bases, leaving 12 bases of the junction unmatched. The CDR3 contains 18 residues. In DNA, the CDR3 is TGTGCCAGCAGTGCACGGAGTAGGGACAGGGAAAACACCGGGGAGCTGTTTTTT. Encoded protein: CASSARSRDRENTGELFF.

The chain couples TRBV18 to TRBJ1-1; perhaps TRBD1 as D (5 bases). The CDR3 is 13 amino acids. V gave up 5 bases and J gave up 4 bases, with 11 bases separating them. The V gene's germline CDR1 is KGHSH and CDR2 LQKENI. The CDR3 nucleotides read TGTGCCAGCTCAGAGGGGTTGGGCACTGAAGCTTTCTTT. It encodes CASSEGLGTEAFF. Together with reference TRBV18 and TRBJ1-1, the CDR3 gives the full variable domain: NAGVMQNPRHLVRRRGQEARLRCSPMKGHSHVYWYRQLPEEGLKFMVYLQKENIIDESGMPKERFSAEFPKEGPSILRIQQVVRGDSAAYFCASSEGLGTEAFFGQGTRLTVV.

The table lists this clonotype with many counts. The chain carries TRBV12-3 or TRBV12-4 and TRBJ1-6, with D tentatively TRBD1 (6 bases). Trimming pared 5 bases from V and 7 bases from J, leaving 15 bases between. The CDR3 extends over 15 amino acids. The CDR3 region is CASSATGRGNSPLHF. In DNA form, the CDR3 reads TGTGCCAGCAGTGCCACAGGGAGGGGAAATTCACCCCTCCACTTT.